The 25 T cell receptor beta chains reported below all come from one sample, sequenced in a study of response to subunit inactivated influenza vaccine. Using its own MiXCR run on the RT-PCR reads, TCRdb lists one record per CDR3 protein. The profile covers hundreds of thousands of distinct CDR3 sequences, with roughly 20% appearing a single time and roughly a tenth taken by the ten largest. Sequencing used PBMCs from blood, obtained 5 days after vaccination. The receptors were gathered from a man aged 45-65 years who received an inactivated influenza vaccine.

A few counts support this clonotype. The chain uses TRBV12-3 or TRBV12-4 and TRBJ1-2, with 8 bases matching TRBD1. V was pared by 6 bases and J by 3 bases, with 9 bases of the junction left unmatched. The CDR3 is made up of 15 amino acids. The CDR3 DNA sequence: TGTGCCAGCAGCCGACAGGGGATATTGGACTATGGCTACACCTTC. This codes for CASSRQGILDYGYTF.

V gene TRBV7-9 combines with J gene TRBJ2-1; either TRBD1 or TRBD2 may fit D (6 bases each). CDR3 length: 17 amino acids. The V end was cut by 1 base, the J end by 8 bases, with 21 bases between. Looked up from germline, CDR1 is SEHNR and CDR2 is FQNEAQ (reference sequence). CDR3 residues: CASSLGGGSGCDYEQFF. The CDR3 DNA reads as TGTGCCAGCAGCTTAGGAGGGGGTAGCGGATGTGATTATGAGCAGTTCTTC.

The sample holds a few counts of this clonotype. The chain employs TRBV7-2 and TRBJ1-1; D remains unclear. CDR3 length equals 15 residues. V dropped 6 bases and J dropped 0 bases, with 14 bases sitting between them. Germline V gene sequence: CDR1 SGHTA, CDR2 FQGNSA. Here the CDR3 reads CASSNTAGMNTEAFF. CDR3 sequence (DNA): TGTGCCAGCAGTAACACCGCGGGGATGAACACTGAAGCTTTCTTT. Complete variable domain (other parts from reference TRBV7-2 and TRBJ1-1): GAGVSQSPSNKVTEKGKDVELRCDPISGHTALYWYRQSLGQGLEFLIYFQGNSAPDKSGLPSDRFSAERTGGSVSTLTIQRTQQEDSAVYLCASSNTAGMNTEAFFGQGTRLTVV.

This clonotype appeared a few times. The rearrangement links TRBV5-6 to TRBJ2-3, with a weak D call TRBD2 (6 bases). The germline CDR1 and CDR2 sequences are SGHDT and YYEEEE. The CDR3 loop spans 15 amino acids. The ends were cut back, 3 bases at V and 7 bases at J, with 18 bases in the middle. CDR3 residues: CASSSELARLNTQYF. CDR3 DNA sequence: TGTGCCAGCAGCTCAGAGCTAGCGAGACTTAATACGCAGTATTTT.

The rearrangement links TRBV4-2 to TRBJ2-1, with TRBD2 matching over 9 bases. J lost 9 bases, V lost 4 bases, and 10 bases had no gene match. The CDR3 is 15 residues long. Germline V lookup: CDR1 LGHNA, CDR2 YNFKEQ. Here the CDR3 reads CASSLAGGGRSEQFF. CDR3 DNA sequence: TGTGCCAGCAGCCTGGCGGGGGGGGGAAGGAGTGAGCAGTTCTTC.

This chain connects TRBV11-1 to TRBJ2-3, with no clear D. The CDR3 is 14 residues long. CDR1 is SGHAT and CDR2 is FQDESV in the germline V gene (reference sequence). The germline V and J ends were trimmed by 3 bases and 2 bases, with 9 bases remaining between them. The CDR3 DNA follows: TGTGCCAGCAGCTTCGCCGATCCCACAGATACGCAGTATTTT. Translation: CASSFADPTDTQYF. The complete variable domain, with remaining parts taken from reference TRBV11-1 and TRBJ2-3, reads EAEVAQSPRYKITEKSQAVAFWCDPISGHATLYWYRQILGQGPELLVQFQDESVVDDSQLPKDRFSAERLKGVDSTLKIQPAELGDSAMYLCASSFADPTDTQYFGPGTRLTVL.

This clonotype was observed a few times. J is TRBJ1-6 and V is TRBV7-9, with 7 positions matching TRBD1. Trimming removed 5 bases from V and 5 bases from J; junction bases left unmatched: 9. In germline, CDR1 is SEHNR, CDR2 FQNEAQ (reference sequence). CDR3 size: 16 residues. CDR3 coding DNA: TGTGCCAGCAGCCTACAGGGGACCTCTAATAATTCACCCCTCCACTTT. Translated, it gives CASSLQGTSNNSPLHF.

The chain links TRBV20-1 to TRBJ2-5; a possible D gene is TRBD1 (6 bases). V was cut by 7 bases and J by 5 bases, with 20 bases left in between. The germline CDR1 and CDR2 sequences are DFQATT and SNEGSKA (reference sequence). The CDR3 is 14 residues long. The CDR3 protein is CSVKAARGIETQYF. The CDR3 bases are TGCAGTGTTAAGGCGGCCAGGGGTATCGAGACCCAGTACTTC.

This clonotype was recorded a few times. The CDR3: CASSPWDLKGKLFF. The CDR3 nucleotides are TGTGCCAGCAGTCCTTGGGACCTAAAGGGAAAACTGTTTTTT. This chain links TRBV12-3 or TRBV12-4 with TRBJ1-4, with a possible D match to TRBD1 (5 bases). This CDR3 has 14 amino acids. V lost 5 bases to trimming and J lost 10 bases, with 17 bases between them.

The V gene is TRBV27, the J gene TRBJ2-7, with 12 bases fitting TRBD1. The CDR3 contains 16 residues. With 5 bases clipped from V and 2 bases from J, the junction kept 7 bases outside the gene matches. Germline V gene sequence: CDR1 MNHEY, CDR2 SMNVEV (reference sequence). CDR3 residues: CASSPGTGGVTYEQYF. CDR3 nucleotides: TGTGCCAGCAGTCCCGGGACAGGGGGCGTCACCTACGAGCAGTACTTC.

CDR3 protein: CASSQTRGPLGSPLHF. In DNA, the CDR3 is TGTGCCAGCAGCCAGACAAGGGGTCCCCTTGGTTCACCCCTCCACTTT. This chain connects TRBV7-2 to TRBJ1-6; possibly TRBD1 for D (5 bases). The CDR3 totals 16 residues. Trimming removed 5 bases at V and 9 bases at J, with 20 bases between. Germline V CDR1 and CDR2: SGHTA, FQGNSA.

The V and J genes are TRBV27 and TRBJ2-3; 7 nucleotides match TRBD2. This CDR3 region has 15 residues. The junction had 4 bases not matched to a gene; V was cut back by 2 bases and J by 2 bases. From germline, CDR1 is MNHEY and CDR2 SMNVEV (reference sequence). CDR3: CASSLGLGYTDTQYF. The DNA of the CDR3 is TGTGCCAGCAGTTTAGGACTAGGCTACACAGATACGCAGTATTTT.

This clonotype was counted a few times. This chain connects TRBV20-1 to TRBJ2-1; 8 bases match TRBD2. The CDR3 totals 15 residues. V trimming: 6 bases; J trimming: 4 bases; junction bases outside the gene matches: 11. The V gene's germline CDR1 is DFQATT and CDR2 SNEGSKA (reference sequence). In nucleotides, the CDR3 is TGCAGTGCACCCGCAGGAGCGGGGGTGTACAATGAGCAGTTCTTC. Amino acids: CSAPAGAGVYNEQFF.

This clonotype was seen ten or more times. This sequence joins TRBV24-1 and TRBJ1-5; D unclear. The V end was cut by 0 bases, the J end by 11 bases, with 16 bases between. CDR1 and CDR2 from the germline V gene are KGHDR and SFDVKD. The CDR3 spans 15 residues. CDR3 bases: TGTGCCACCAGTGATTTGGATCATCCCAAATGGGCCCAGCATTTT. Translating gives CATSDLDHPKWAQHF.

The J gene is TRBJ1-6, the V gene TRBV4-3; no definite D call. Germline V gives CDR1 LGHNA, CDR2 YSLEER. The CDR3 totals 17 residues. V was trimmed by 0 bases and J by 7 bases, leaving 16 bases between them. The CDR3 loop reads CASSQETSLGWNSPLHF. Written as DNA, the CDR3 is TGCGCCAGCAGCCAAGAAACAAGCTTGGGCTGGAATTCACCCCTCCACTTT.

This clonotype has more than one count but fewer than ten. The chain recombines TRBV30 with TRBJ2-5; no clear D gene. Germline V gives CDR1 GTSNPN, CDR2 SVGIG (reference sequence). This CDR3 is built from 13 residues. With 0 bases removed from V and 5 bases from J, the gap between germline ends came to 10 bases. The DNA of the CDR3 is TGTGCCTGGAGTGTACGTTTGGGGGAGACCCAGTACTTC. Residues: CAWSVRLGETQYF.

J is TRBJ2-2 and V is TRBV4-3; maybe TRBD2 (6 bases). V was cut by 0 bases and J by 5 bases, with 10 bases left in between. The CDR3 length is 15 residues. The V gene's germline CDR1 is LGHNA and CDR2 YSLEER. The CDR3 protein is CASSQDGRVTGELFF. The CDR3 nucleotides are TGCGCCAGCAGCCAAGACGGGAGAGTTACCGGGGAGCTGTTTTTT.

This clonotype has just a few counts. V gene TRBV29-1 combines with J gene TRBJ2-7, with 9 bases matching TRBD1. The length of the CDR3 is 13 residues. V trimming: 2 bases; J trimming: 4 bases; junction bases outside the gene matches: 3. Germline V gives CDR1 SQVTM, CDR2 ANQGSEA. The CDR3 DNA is TGCAGCGTTGAAACGACAGGGGGTTACGAGCAGTACTTC. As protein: CSVETTGGYEQYF.

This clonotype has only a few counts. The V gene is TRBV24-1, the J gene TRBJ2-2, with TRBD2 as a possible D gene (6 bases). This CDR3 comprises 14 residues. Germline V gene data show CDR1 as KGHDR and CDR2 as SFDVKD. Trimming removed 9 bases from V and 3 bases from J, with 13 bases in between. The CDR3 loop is CATLLREDTGELFF. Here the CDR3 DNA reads TGTGCCACCTTATTGAGGGAGGACACCGGGGAGCTGTTTTTT.

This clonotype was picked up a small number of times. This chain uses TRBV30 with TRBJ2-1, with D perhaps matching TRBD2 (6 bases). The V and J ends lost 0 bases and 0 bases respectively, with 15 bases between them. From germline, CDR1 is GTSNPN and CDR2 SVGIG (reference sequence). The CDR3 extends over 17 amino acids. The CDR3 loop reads CAWSVLLAQNSYNEQFF. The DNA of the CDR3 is TGTGCCTGGAGTGTCTTACTAGCACAGAACTCCTACAATGAGCAGTTCTTC.

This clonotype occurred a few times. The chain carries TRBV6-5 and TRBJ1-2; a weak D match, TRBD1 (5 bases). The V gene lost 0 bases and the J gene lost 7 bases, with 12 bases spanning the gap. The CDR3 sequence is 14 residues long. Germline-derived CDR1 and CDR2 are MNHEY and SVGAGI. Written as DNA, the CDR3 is TGTGCCAGCAGTTACTCGGCAGGGTGGGCTGGCTACACCTTC. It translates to CASSYSAGWAGYTF.

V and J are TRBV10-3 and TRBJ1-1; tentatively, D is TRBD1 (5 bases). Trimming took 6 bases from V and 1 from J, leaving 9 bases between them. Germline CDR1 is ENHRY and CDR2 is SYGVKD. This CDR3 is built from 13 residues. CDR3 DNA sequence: TGTGCCATCAGGGACATGCGGAACACTGAAGCTTTCTTT. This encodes CAIRDMRNTEAFF.

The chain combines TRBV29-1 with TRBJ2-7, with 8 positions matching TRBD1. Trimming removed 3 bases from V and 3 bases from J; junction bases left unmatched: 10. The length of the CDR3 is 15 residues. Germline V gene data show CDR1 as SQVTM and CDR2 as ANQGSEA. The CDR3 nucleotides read TGCAGCGTTGATAGTGGGGCAGGGGGCGGCTACGAGCAGTACTTC. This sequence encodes CSVDSGAGGGYEQYF.

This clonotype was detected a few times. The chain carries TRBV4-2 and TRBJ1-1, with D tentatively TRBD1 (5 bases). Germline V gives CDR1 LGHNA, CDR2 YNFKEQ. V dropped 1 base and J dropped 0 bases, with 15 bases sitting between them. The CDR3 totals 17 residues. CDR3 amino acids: CASSQGEVGAMNTEAFF. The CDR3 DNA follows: TGTGCCAGCAGCCAAGGCGAGGTAGGGGCAATGAACACTGAAGCTTTCTTT.

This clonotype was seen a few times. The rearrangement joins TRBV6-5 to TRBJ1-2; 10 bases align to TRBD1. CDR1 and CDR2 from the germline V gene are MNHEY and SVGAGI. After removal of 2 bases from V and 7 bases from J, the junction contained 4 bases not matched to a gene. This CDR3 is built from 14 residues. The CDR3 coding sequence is TGTGCCAGCAGTTACGACAGGGGGCCGTCTGGCTACACCTTC. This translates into CASSYDRGPSGYTF.